The 6 T cell receptor beta chains below all came from one sample that was sequenced in a study of a mutant IDH1 vaccine in newly diagnosed glioma. Sample time point: baseline, week 1 (first vaccination visit). As to treatment: pre-vaccination baseline after standard-of-care therapy. Using immunoSEQ multiplex PCR, the repertoire was profiled, and TCRdb retains in-frame clones only, with some absent. Of approximately 70,000 clones in the sample, 79% were seen once. Sequenced material: PBMCs, taken from a glioma patient treated with radiotherapy, temozolomide or both. Source of these receptors: a man between 50 and 59 years old with glioma.

The chain links TRBV7-9 to TRBJ1-2; TRBD1 aligns across 9 bases. The germline V gene has CDR1 SEHNR and CDR2 FQNEAQ (reference sequence). The ends lost 5 bases at V and 4 bases at J; junction bases unmatched: 11. The CDR3 is 16 amino acids. Written as DNA, the CDR3 is TGTGCCAGCAGCCCATTAGGTGGGACAGGGTTCTATGGCTACACCTTC. Its translation: CASSPLGGTGFYGYTF.

The rearrangement joins TRBV27 to TRBJ2-7, with 9 bases identical to TRBD1. Germline V lookup: CDR1 MNHEY, CDR2 SMNVEV (reference sequence). The J segment lost 0 bases and the V segment lost 2 bases, leaving 5 bases of the junction unmatched. This CDR3 is 16 amino acids long. The DNA for the CDR3 is TGTGCCAGCAGTTTAAGAAGGGACAGGGCCTCCTACGAGCAGTACTTC. It specifies CASSLRRDRASYEQYF.

V gene TRBV2 combines with J gene TRBJ2-1; 9 bases match TRBD1. Germline CDR1 SNHLY, CDR2 FYNNEI. This CDR3 spans 16 amino acids. Trimming at V came to 5 bases and at J to 4 bases, leaving 9 bases not matched to a gene. This CDR3 is CASSRNGQGSYNEQFF. The CDR3 DNA reads as TGTGCCAGCAGTCGAAACGGACAGGGGTCTTACAATGAGCAGTTCTTC.

V and J are TRBV28 and TRBJ2-7, with D perhaps matching TRBD1 (7 bases). Germline V CDR1 and CDR2: MDHEN, SYDVKM. There are 15 residues in the CDR3. Trimming took off 5 bases at V and 0 bases at J, with 14 bases between the two ends. The CDR3 here is CASSGGTALSYEQYF. In DNA form, the CDR3 reads TGTGCCAGCAGTGGAGGGACAGCGCTCTCCTACGAGCAGTACTTC.

The sample holds a few counts of this clone. This sequence joins TRBV30 and TRBJ2-2; D is unresolved. This CDR3 spans 13 amino acids. Germline V gene lookup returns CDR1 GTSNPN and CDR2 SVGIG (reference sequence). V was cut by 2 bases and J by 6 bases, with 10 bases left in between. The CDR3 loop reads CAWSLSGPGELFF. As DNA, the CDR3 is TGTGCCTGGAGTCTCTCTGGACCCGGGGAGCTGTTTTTT. The full variable domain, completed using reference TRBV30 and TRBJ2-2, is SQTIHQWPATLVQPVGSPLSLECTVEGTSNPNLYWYRQAAGRGLQLLFYSVGIGQISSEVPQNLSASRPQDRQFILSSKKLLLSDSGFYLCAWSLSGPGELFFGEGSRLTVL.

This chain connects TRBV18 to TRBJ1-1; D is possibly TRBD1 (6 bases). V was shortened by 6 bases and J by 7 bases, with 15 bases between the two germline ends. The CDR3 loop spans 13 amino acids. CDR1 is KGHSH and CDR2 is LQKENI in the germline V gene. CDR3 residues: CASSPNGGGEAFF. CDR3 bases: TGTGCCAGCTCTCCGAACGGAGGGGGTGAAGCTTTCTTT. The entire variable domain, with the rest obtained from reference TRBV18 and TRBJ1-1, is as follows: NAGVMQNPRHLVRRRGQEARLRCSPMKGHSHVYWYRQLPEEGLKFMVYLQKENIIDESGMPKERFSAEFPKEGPSILRIQQVVRGDSAAYFCASSPNGGGEAFFGQGTRLTVV.